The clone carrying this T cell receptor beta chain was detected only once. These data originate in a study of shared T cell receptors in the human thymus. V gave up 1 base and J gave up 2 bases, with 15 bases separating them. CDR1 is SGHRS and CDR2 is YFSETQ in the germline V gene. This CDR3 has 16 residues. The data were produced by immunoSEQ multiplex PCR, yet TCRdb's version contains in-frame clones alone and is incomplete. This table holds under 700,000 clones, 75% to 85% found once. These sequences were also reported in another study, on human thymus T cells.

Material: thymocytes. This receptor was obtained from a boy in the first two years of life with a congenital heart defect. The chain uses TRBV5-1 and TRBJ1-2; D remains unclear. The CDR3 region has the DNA TGCGCCAGCAGCTTGAAAAGCCCCCACGTAAACTATGGCTACACCTTC. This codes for CASSLKSPHVNYGYTF.